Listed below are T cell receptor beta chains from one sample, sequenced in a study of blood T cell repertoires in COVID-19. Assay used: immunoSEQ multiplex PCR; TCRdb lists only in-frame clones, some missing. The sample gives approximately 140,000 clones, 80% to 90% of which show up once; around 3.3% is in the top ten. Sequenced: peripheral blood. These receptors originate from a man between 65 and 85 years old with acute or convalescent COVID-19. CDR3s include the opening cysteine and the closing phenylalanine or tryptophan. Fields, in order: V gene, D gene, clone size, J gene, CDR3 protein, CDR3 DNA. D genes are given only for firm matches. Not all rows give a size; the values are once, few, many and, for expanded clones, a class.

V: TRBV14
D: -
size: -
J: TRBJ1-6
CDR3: CASSQTVYNSPLHF
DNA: TGTGCCAGCAGCCAAACAGTTTATAATTCACCCCTCCACTTT

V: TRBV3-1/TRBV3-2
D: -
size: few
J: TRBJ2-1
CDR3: CASSQIGVTTNNEQFF
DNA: TGTGCCAGCAGCCAAATCGGAGTGACTACTAACAATGAGCAGTTCTTC

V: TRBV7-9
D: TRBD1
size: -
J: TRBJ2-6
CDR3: CASSTTGFPSGANVLTF
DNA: TGTGCCAGCAGCACGACAGGGTTCCCCTCTGGGGCCAACGTCCTGACTTTC

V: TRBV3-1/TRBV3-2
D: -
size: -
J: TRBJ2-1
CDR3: CASSRRGTYNEQFF
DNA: TGTGCCAGCAGTAGGAGAGGGACCTACAATGAGCAGTTCTTC

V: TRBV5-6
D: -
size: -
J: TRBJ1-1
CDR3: CASSLGAGDTEAFF
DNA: TGTGCCAGCAGCTTGGGAGCAGGGGACACTGAAGCTTTCTTT

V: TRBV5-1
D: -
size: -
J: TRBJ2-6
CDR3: CASSGGPGDSGANVLTF
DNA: TGCGCCAGCAGCGGTGGACCAGGGGACTCTGGGGCCAACGTCCTGACTTTC

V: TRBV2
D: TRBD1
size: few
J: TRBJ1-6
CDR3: CASSVFRDRGNSPLHF
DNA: TGTGCCAGCAGTGTTTTCCGGGACAGGGGGAATTCACCCCTCCACTTT

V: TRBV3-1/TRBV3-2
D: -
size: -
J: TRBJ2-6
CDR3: CASSQVGGDGANVLTF
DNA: TGTGCCAGCAGCCAAGTAGGGGGAGATGGGGCCAACGTCCTGACTTTC

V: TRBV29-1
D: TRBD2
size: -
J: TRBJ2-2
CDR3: CSVELTSGRVGTGELFF
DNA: TGCAGCGTTGAACTCACTAGCGGGAGGGTGGGCACCGGGGAGCTGTTTTTT

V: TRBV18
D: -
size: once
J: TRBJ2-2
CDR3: CASSPPWGPGTGELFF
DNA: TGTGCCAGCTCACCACCGTGGGGCCCCGGGACCGGGGAGCTGTTTTTT

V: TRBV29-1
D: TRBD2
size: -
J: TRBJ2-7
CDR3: CSVVGTSGSMYEQYF
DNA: TGCAGCGTTGTGGGGACTAGCGGGAGTATGTACGAGCAGTACTTC

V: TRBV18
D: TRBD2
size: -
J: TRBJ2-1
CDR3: CASSSVPGLAGGVFGEQFF
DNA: TGTGCCAGCTCATCCGTACCGGGACTAGCGGGAGGCGTTTTTGGTGAGCAGTTCTTC

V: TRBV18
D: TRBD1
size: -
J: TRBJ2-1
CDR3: CASSPRDRVVIEQFF
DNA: TGTGCCAGCTCACCCCGGGACAGGGTTGTTATTGAGCAGTTCTTC

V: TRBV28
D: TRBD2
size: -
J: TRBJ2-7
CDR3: CASSNLSGLDGYEQYF
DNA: TGTGCCAGCAGTAACCTCTCGGGACTAGACGGCTACGAGCAGTACTTC

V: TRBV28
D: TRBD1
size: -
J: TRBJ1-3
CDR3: CASRRQGAGSGNTIYF
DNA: TGTGCCAGCAGGCGACAGGGGGCAGGCTCTGGAAACACCATATATTTT

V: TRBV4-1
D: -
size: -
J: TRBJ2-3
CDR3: CASSRADTQYF
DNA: TGCGCCAGCAGCCGCGCAGATACGCAGTATTTT

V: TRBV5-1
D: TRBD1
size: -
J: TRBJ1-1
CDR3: CASSLGTGVNTEAFF
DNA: TGCGCCAGCAGCTTGGGGACAGGGGTGAACACTGAAGCTTTCTTT

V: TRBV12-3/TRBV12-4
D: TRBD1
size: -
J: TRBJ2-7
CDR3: CASSQKDRAEQYF
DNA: TGTGCCAGCAGTCAGAAAGACAGGGCCGAGCAGTACTTC

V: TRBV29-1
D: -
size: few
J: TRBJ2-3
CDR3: CSVGLAGRTDTQYF
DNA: TGCAGCGTTGGATTGGCGGGGCGCACAGATACGCAGTATTTT

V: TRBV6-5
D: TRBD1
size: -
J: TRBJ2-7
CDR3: CASSRDRGEQYF
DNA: TGTGCCAGCAGTCGGGACAGGGGAGAGCAGTACTTC

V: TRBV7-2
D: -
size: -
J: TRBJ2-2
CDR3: CASSSRGTEANTGELFF
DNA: TGTGCCAGCAGTTCTCGGGGGACAGAGGCGAACACCGGGGAGCTGTTTTTT

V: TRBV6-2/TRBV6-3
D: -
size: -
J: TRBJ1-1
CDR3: CASSLQGSGTEAFF
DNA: TGTGCCAGCAGTTTACAGGGATCAGGCACTGAAGCTTTCTTT

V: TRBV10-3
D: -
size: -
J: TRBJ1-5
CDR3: CAIRPGNNQPQHF
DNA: TGTGCCATCAGGCCGGGAAACAATCAGCCCCAGCATTTT